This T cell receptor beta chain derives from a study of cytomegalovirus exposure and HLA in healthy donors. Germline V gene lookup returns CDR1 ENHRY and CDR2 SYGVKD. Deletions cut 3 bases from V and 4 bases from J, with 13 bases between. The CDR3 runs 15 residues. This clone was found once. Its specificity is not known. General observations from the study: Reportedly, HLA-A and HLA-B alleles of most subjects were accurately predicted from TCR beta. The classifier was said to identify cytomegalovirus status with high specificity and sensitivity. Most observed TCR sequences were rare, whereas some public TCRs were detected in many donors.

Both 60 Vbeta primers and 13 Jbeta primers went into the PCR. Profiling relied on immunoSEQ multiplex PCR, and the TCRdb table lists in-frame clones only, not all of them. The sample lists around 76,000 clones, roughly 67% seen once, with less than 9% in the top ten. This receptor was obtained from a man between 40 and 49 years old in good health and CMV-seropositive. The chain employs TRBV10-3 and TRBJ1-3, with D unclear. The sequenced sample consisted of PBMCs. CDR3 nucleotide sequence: TGTGCCATCAGTGACTCGATCGCGGCGGGAAACACCATATATTTT. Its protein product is CAISDSIAAGNTIYF.